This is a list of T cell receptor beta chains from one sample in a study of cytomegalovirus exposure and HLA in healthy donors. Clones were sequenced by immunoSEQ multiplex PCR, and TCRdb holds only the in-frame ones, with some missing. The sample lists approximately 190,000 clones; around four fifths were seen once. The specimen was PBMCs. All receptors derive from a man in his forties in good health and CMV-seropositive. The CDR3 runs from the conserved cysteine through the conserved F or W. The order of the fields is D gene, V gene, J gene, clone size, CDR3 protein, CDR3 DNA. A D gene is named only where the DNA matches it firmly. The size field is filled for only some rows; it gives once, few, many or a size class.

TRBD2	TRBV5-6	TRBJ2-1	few	CASSLTGGPGNEQFF	TGTGCCAGCAGCTTAACGGGAGGGCCGGGGAATGAGCAGTTCTTC
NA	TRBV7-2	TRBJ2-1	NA	CASSLTNYNEQFF	TGTGCCAGCAGCTTAACTAACTACAATGAGCAGTTCTTC
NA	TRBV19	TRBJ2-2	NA	CASSIAGRTGELFF	TGTGCCAGTAGTATTGCAGGGCGAACCGGGGAGCTGTTTTTT
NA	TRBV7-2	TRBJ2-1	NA	CASSLSRYNEQFF	TGTGCCAGCAGCTTATCACGGTACAATGAGCAGTTCTTC
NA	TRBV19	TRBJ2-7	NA	CASSIGAVYEQYF	TGTGCCAGTAGTATAGGAGCGGTCTACGAGCAGTACTTC
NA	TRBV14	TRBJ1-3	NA	CASSPTVGNTIYF	TGTGCCAGCAGCCCGACAGTAGGAAACACCATATATTTT
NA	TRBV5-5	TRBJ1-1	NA	CASSLDFITGLNTEAFF	TGTGCCAGCAGCTTGGACTTCATCACGGGTCTGAACACTGAAGCTTTCTTT
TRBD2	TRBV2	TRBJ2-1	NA	CASSDLSGSREQFF	TGTGCCAGCAGTGATCTTAGCGGGAGCCGTGAGCAGTTCTTC
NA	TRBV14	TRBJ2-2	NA	CASSLGPGELFF	TGTGCCAGCAGCCTGGGGCCTGGGGAGCTGTTTTTT
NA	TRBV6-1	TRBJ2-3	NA	CASSELAGYVTQYF	TGTGCCAGCAGTGAACTGGCAGGGTATGTTACGCAGTATTTT
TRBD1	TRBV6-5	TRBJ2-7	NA	CASRGPGQGGEQYF	TGTGCCAGCAGGGGACCGGGACAGGGAGGCGAGCAGTACTTC
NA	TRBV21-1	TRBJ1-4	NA	CASRQASVPAGEKLFF	TGTGCCAGCAGGCAAGCCTCGGTTCCCGCAGGCGAAAAACTGTTTTTT
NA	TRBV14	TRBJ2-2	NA	CASRPGVAATGELFF	TGTGCCAGCAGACCGGGAGTAGCAGCCACCGGGGAGCTGTTTTTT
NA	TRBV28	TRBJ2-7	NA	CASSGTTYEQYF	TGTGCCAGCAGTGGGACAACGTACGAGCAGTACTTC
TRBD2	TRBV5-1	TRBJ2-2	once	CASSGLAGVNTGELFF	TGCGCCAGCAGCGGACTAGCGGGAGTAAACACCGGGGAGCTGTTTTTT
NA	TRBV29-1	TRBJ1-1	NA	CSVRRATNTEAFF	TGCAGCGTACGGCGGGCCACAAACACTGAAGCTTTCTTT
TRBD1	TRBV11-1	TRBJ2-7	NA	CASSLDGTGEEEQYF	TGTGCCAGCAGCTTGGACGGGACAGGGGAGGAAGAGCAGTACTTC
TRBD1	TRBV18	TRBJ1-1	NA	CASSPRGQDLLGAFF	TGTGCCAGCTCACCGCGGGGACAGGACCTGTTGGGAGCTTTCTTT
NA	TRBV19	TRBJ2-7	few	CASSIGEWATSLKYEQYF	TGTGCCAGTAGTATTGGGGAGTGGGCGACCTCACTCAAGTACGAGCAGTACTTC
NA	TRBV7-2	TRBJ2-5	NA	CASKPGSKETQYF	TGTGCCAGTAAACCGGGATCAAAAGAGACCCAGTACTTC
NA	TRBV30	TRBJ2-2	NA	CAWSGISGTGELFF	TGTGCCTGGAGCGGAATCTCCGGGACCGGGGAGCTGTTTTTT
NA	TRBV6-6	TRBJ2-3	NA	CASSSSGGTDTQYF	TGTGCCAGCAGTTCATCAGGGGGCACAGATACGCAGTATTTT
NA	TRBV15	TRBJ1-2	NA	CATTIRGGPESGYTF	TGTGCCACCACCATCCGGGGGGGGCCGGAGAGTGGCTACACCTTC
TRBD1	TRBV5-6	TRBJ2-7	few	CASSLGTGAYEQYF	TGTGCCAGCAGCTTGGGGACAGGGGCCTACGAGCAGTACTTC
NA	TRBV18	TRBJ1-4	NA	CASSTGHINEKLFF	TGTGCCAGCTCAACGGGACACATTAATGAAAAACTGTTTTTT
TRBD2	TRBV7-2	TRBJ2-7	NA	CASTPAGRANEQYF	TGTGCCAGCACCCCAGCGGGAAGGGCCAACGAGCAGTACTTC
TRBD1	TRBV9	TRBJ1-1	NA	CASSSGQGRTEAFF	TGTGCCAGCAGCTCCGGACAGGGGAGGACTGAAGCTTTCTTT
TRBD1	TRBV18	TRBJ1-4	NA	CASSPGQGASEKLFF	TGTGCCAGCTCACCGGGACAGGGGGCGAGTGAAAAACTGTTTTTT
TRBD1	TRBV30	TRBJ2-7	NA	CAWSGGTAYEQYF	TGTGCCTGGAGTGGGGGGACAGCCTACGAGCAGTACTTC
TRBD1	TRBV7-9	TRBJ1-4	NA	CASSLQDRDKLFF	TGTGCCAGCAGCTTACAGGACAGGGACAAACTGTTTTTT
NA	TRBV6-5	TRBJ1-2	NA	CASSITGNYGYTF	TGTGCCAGCAGTATAACAGGGAACTATGGCTACACCTTC
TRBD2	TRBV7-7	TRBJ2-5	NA	CASSLGLAGGRETQYF	TGTGCTAGCAGCTTAGGACTAGCGGGAGGTCGGGAGACCCAGTACTTC
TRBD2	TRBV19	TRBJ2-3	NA	CASRAGLAATDTQYF	TGTGCCAGTAGAGCCGGACTAGCCGCCACAGATACGCAGTATTTT
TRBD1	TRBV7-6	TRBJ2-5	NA	CASSPGQGRGWETQYF	TGTGCCAGCAGCCCCGGACAGGGCCGAGGGTGGGAGACCCAGTACTTC
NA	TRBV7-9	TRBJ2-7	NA	CASSSEIHSSLYEQYF	TGTGCCAGCAGCTCCGAGATCCACAGCAGCTTATACGAGCAGTACTTC
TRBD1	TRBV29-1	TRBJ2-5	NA	CSVERAGQGEYQETQYF	TGCAGCGTTGAAAGGGCGGGACAGGGAGAGTACCAAGAGACCCAGTACTTC
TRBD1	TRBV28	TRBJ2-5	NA	CASSLRRTGVTQYF	TGTGCCAGCAGTTTACGTCGGACAGGGGTGACCCAGTACTTC
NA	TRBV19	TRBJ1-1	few	CATGEFVNTEAFF	TGTGCCACTGGAGAGTTTGTGAACACTGAAGCTTTCTTT
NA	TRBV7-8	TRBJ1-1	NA	CASSSPLNKNTEAFF	TGTGCCAGCAGCTCCCCTTTAAACAAGAACACTGAAGCTTTCTTT
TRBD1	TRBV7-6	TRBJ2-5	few	CASSWTGNEQYF	TGTGCCAGCAGCTGGACAGGGAATGAGCAGTACTTC
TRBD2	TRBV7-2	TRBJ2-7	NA	CASTPSTGGAYEQYF	TGTGCCAGCACGCCCAGTACGGGAGGGGCCTACGAGCAGTACTTC
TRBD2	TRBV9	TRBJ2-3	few	CASSVAISGGTDTQYF	TGTGCCAGCAGCGTAGCGATTAGCGGGGGCACAGATACGCAGTATTTT
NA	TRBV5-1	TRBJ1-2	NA	CASSSTVDGYTF	TGCGCCAGCAGCTCGACAGTAGATGGCTACACCTTC
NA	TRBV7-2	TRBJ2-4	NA	CASSLSRDWGAKNSQYF	TGTGCCAGCAGCTTATCCCGGGACTGGGGCGCCAAAAACAGTCAGTACTTC
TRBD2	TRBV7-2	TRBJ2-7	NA	CASSLAAGDNYEQYF	TGTGCCAGCAGCTTAGCTGCGGGAGATAACTACGAGCAGTACTTC
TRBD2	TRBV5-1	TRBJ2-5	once	CASRQVAGGRETQYF	TGCGCCAGCAGACAAGTAGCGGGAGGGCGGGAGACCCAGTACTTC
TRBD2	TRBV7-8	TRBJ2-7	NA	CASSPLDSRLAGAEQYF	TGTGCCAGCAGCCCATTGGACAGTAGACTAGCGGGAGCCGAGCAGTACTTC
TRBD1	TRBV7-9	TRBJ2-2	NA	CSSSLGGLAFGGELFF	TGTTCCAGCAGCTTAGGGGGCCTGGCGTTCGGCGGGGAGCTGTTTTTT
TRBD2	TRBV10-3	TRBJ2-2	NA	CAISEGVPGGPGELFF	TGTGCCATCAGTGAGGGGGTACCGGGGGGGCCCGGGGAGCTGTTTTTT
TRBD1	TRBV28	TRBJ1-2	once	CASSGTESNYGYTF	TGTGCCAGCAGCGGGACAGAGAGTAACTATGGCTACACCTTC
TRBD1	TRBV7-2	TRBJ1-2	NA	CASTDSRQGLTDGYTF	TGTGCCAGCACCGACTCCAGACAGGGATTAACGGATGGCTACACCTTC
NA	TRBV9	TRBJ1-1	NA	CASSVDNNLNTEAFF	TGTGCCAGCAGCGTAGATAACAACCTGAACACTGAAGCTTTCTTT
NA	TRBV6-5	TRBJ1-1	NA	CASSYLGGRNTEAFF	TGTGCCAGCAGTTACCTGGGGGGACGGAACACTGAAGCTTTCTTT